This entry lists 10 T cell receptor beta chains sequenced from one sample in a study of post-analysis software for immune sequencing data. Study observations and caveats: Higher frequency in patients than in controls was seen for roughly 5 TRBV segments, with TRBV5-6, TRBV5-1 and TRBV20-1 among them.

For these receptors, no antigen is known. Presence of unique molecular identifiers characterized the TCR beta cDNA libraries. From the PCR reads, TCRdb called clonotypes with MiXCR, one entry per CDR3 protein. Among hundreds of thousands of distinct CDR3 sequences, less than 35% were seen once, and the ten largest hold 0.5% to 0.6%. Sequences were obtained from blood. These receptors originate from a girl under 18 with multiple sclerosis.

In this sample, this clonotype turned up a few times. The junction shows a germline mismatch at one end, possibly a read error. This chain links TRBV5-6 with TRBJ2-1, with 9 positions matching TRBD1. CDR1 and CDR2 from the germline V gene are SGHDT and YYEEEE. This CDR3 has 16 residues. DNA for the CDR3: TGTGCCGGCAGCTTGGGACAGGGCGAGATTCACAATGAGCAGTTCTTC. Protein sequence: CAGSLGQGEIHNEQFF.

This clonotype was counted at least ten times. The chain employs TRBV6-2 or TRBV6-3 and TRBJ2-1; no firm D call. CDR1 is MNHEY, CDR2 SVGEGT, per germline. The V and J ends lost 2 bases and 0 bases respectively, with 8 bases between them. This CDR3 spans 15 amino acids. In DNA form, the CDR3 reads TGTGCCAGCAGTTACGGGGTGAGCTCCTACAATGAGCAGTTCTTC. It yields the protein CASSYGVSSYNEQFF.

The V call is TRBV7-2, the J call TRBJ2-5; D could derive from TRBD1 or TRBD2 (5 bases each). The J call is uncertain, as TRBJ2-7 better fits the DNA end. CDR1 and CDR2 (germline): SGHTA, FQGNSA. The CDR3 contains 15 residues. This CDR3 reads CASSLASEGFYEQYF. Written as DNA, the CDR3 is TGTGCCAGCAGCTTAGCTAGCGAGGGGTTTTACGAGCAGTACTTC.

The sample holds a few counts of this clonotype. The chain combines TRBV10-3 with TRBJ1-1, with D possibly being TRBD1 (5 bases). Trimming cost V 2 bases and J 6 bases, with 16 bases left between them. The CDR3 spans 15 residues. CDR1 is ENHRY and CDR2 is SYGVKD in the germline V gene. This CDR3 is CAISELGQGGAEAFF. The CDR3 region has the DNA TGTGCCATCAGTGAGCTAGGGCAGGGAGGCGCTGAAGCTTTCTTT.

In its sample, this clonotype was seen once. The CDR3 here is CATSGTSGSFTTGELFF. The CDR3 coding sequence is TGTGCCACCAGCGGGACTAGCGGGAGTTTTACCACCGGGGAGCTGTTTTTT. The V call is TRBV24-1, the J call TRBJ2-2, with 14 bases lining up with TRBD2. Germline V lookup: CDR1 KGHDR, CDR2 SFDVKD. This CDR3 region has 17 residues. V lost 7 bases and J lost 4; bases outside the gene matches: 7.

The gene calls are TRBV5-1 and TRBJ2-3; TRBD2 agrees at 9 bases. Germline CDR1 and CDR2: SGHRS and YFSETQ. CDR3 size: 15 residues. After removal of 6 bases from V and 3 bases from J, the junction contained 8 bases not matched to a gene. The CDR3 is CASNVAGERTDTQYF. CDR3 DNA: TGCGCCAGCAACGTAGCGGGAGAGCGGACAGATACGCAGTATTTT.

V and J are TRBV14 and TRBJ2-3; D call uncertain. The V gene lost 8 bases and the J gene lost 6 bases, with 15 bases spanning the gap. CDR1 is SGHDN, CDR2 FVKESK, per germline. The length of the CDR3 is 13 residues. The DNA of the CDR3 is TGTGCCAGCCAAGACTCCGCTCTTGATACGCAGTATTTT. Translation gives CASQDSALDTQYF.

This rearrangement joins TRBV11-2 to TRBJ1-4, with 8 bases identical to TRBD1. This CDR3 has 16 amino acids. The V gene's germline CDR1 is SGHAT and CDR2 FQNNGV. With V trimmed by 1 base and J by 11 bases, 12 bases remained unmatched. For the CDR3, the DNA is TGTGCCAGCAGCTTAGGCCCGACAGGGGAGGTCGTGAAACTGTTTTTT. This encodes CASSLGPTGEVVKLFF.

This clonotype was seen a handful of times. The V gene is TRBV9, the J gene TRBJ1-2; no firm D call. This CDR3 spans 12 amino acids. Trimming left V 6 bases short and J 2 bases short, with 8 bases between. The germline V gene has CDR1 SGDLS and CDR2 YYNGEE. The CDR3 region has the DNA TGTGCCAGCAATGGCGGAAACTATGGCTACACCTTC. Protein sequence: CASNGGNYGYTF.

CDR3 nucleotides: TGTGCCAGCAGCTTAGGCGCCGTAGGGAGATCGGAGCAGTACTTC. This codes for CASSLGAVGRSEQYF. This sequence joins TRBV7-6 and TRBJ2-4, with D possibly being TRBD2 (5 bases). This CDR3 contains 15 residues. Per germline, CDR1 SGHVS and CDR2 FNYEAQ. The V and J ends lost 1 base and 13 bases respectively, with 20 bases between them. Based on the CDR3 plus reference TRBV7-6 and TRBJ2-4, the full variable domain is GAGVSQSPRYKVTKRGQDVALRCDPISGHVSLYWYRQALGQGPEFLTYFNYEAQQDKSGLPNDRFSAERPEGSISTLTIQRTEQRDSAMYRCASSLGAVGRSEQYFGAGTRLSVL.